This is a list of T cell receptor beta chains from one sample in a study of blood T cell repertoires in COVID-19. Sequenced by immunoSEQ multiplex PCR; TCRdb stores in-frame clones only, minus some. This sample has 490,000 or so clones, with 70% to 90% found just once. The sequencing sample was made of PBMCs or T cells enriched from blood (not recorded which). These receptors came from a woman aged 60 to 75 who had recovered from COVID-19. Each CDR3 is given with its conserved first and last residue. The D gene is left open where the match is weak. Part of the rows lack a size; the others show once, few, many or a class for expanded clones.

cdr3_aa	cdr3_nt	clone_size	v_call	j_call	d_call
CASLSKGQGAGELFF	TGTGCCAGCTTATCAAAGGGACAGGGTGCCGGGGAGCTGTTTTTT	NA	TRBV2	TRBJ2-2	TRBD1
CASSYNPGGPPGELFF	TGTGCCAGCAGTTACAATCCGGGGGGGCCCCCCGGGGAGCTGTTTTTT	NA	TRBV6-5	TRBJ2-2	TRBD2
CASRGFGNTEAFF	TGTGCCAGTAGAGGCTTTGGGAACACTGAAGCTTTCTTT	NA	TRBV27	TRBJ1-1	NA
CASSLGTGLLNTEAFF	TGTGCCAGCAGCTTAGGGACAGGGCTACTGAACACTGAAGCTTTCTTT	once	TRBV7-2	TRBJ1-1	TRBD1
CSVEDVQGPNTGELFF	TGCAGCGTTGAAGATGTACAGGGACCGAACACCGGGGAGCTGTTTTTT	NA	TRBV29-1	TRBJ2-2	NA
CAARNRDRWTDTQYF	TGCGCCGCTCGGAACCGGGACAGGTGGACAGATACGCAGTATTTT	once	TRBV10-2	TRBJ2-3	TRBD1
CASSLVTGPNTEAFF	TGTGCCAGCAGCTTAGTCACAGGGCCGAACACTGAAGCTTTCTTT	NA	TRBV11-3	TRBJ1-1	NA
CASSGQGFSPLHF	TGTGCCTCCTCGGGACAGGGATTTTCACCCCTCCACTTT	NA	TRBV19	TRBJ1-6	TRBD1
CASTTGLGNYGYTF	TGTGCCAGCACCACAGGGTTAGGAAACTATGGCTACACCTTC	NA	TRBV6-5	TRBJ1-2	NA
CASSQFVLAGGAEAFF	TGTGCCAGCAGCCAATTCGTTTTAGCAGGAGGCGCTGAAGCTTTCTTT	NA	TRBV3-1/TRBV3-2	TRBJ1-1	NA
CASSPLGGAGTEAFF	TGTGCCAGCTCACCGTTAGGTGGGGCCGGGACTGAAGCTTTCTTT	NA	TRBV18	TRBJ1-1	NA
CASSKGRGNQPQHF	TGTGCCAGCAGCAAAGGACGGGGCAATCAGCCCCAGCATTTT	NA	TRBV21-1	TRBJ1-5	NA
CASAVGVNQPQHF	TGTGCTAGTGCCGTAGGGGTTAATCAGCCCCAGCATTTT	NA	TRBV12-5	TRBJ1-5	NA
CASSHRDRGPDTQYF	TGTGCCAGCAGCCACCGGGACAGGGGGCCAGATACGCAGTATTTT	NA	TRBV2	TRBJ2-3	TRBD1
CASSPNYLSGEQYF	TGTGCCAGCAGCCCGAACTACCTTTCGGGCGAGCAGTACTTC	once	TRBV7-9	TRBJ2-7	NA
CASSMGPGGSYNEQFF	TGTGCCAGTAGTATGGGCCCCGGGGGGTCCTACAATGAGCAGTTCTTC	NA	TRBV19	TRBJ2-1	TRBD2
CASTRWDTNYGYTF	TGTGCCAGCACCCGGTGGGACACAAACTATGGCTACACCTTC	NA	TRBV19	TRBJ1-2	NA
CASSYTGNANTGELFF	TGCGCCAGCAGCTATACAGGGAATGCGAACACCGGGGAGCTGTTTTTT	NA	TRBV5-1	TRBJ2-2	NA
CASSQRTRELGTGELFF	TGTGCCAGCAGCCAACGGACCAGGGAATTGGGCACCGGGGAGCTGTTTTTT	NA	TRBV4-2	TRBJ2-2	NA
CASSIDRGTEAFF	TGTGCCAGTAGTATAGACAGGGGTACTGAAGCTTTCTTT	NA	TRBV19	TRBJ1-1	NA
CASSLGGETTGELFF	TGCGCCAGCAGCTTGGGCGGAGAGACCACCGGGGAGCTGTTTTTT	NA	TRBV5-1	TRBJ2-2	NA
CASIGDLAGVDTQYF	TGTGCCAGTATTGGGGACTTAGCGGGGGTAGATACGCAGTATTTT	once	TRBV19	TRBJ2-3	TRBD2